Listed below are T cell receptor beta chains from one sample, sequenced in a study of neoadjuvant anti-PD-1 for oral cavity cancer. Measured with immunoSEQ multiplex PCR; TCRdb has only the in-frame clones, and not every one. The table includes tens of thousands of clones, 80% to 90% detected once. The sample consisted of PBMCs, taken before nivolumab (anti-PD-1) treatment. All receptors derive from a person between 40 and 85 years old with oral cavity squamous cell carcinoma. The CDR3 runs from the conserved cysteine through the conserved F or W. Fields, in order: V gene, D gene, J gene, clone size, CDR3 protein, CDR3 DNA. A D gene is named only where the DNA matches it firmly. Clone sizes are given selectively: once, few, many, or a class where the clone is expanded.

V gene: TRBV2; D gene: -; J gene: TRBJ1-2; clone size: -; CDR3 protein: CASRADGYGYTF; CDR3 DNA: TGTGCCAGCAGGGCAGACGGCTATGGCTACACCTTC
V gene: TRBV27; D gene: TRBD2; J gene: TRBJ2-2; clone size: few; CDR3 protein: CASSLWLAGAGELFF; CDR3 DNA: TGTGCCAGCAGTTTATGGCTAGCGGGAGCCGGGGAGCTGTTTTTT
V gene: TRBV13; D gene: TRBD1; J gene: TRBJ2-7; clone size: -; CDR3 protein: CASSQGAYEQYF; CDR3 DNA: TGTGCCAGCAGCCAGGGGGCCTACGAGCAGTACTTC
V gene: TRBV28; D gene: -; J gene: TRBJ2-3; clone size: -; CDR3 protein: CASSYPSGWASTDTQYF; CDR3 DNA: TGTGCCAGCAGTTACCCCAGCGGCTGGGCGAGCACAGATACGCAGTATTTT
V gene: TRBV11-2; D gene: TRBD1; J gene: TRBJ2-1; clone size: -; CDR3 protein: CASSSPRDRGANEQFF; CDR3 DNA: TGTGCCAGCAGCTCCCCTCGGGACAGGGGTGCCAATGAGCAGTTCTTC
V gene: TRBV27; D gene: -; J gene: TRBJ2-7; clone size: few; CDR3 protein: CASSTGWTYEQYF; CDR3 DNA: TGTGCCAGCAGTACTGGGTGGACCTACGAGCAGTACTTC
V gene: TRBV6-1; D gene: -; J gene: TRBJ2-2; clone size: -; CDR3 protein: CASSRLPVGPGELFF; CDR3 DNA: TGTGCCAGCAGTAGACTCCCGGTCGGTCCCGGGGAGCTGTTTTTT
V gene: TRBV7-9; D gene: -; J gene: TRBJ2-6; clone size: -; CDR3 protein: CASRDKASPSSGANVLTF; CDR3 DNA: TGTGCCAGCAGGGACAAAGCTAGTCCGAGCTCTGGGGCCAACGTCCTGACTTTC
V gene: TRBV30; D gene: -; J gene: TRBJ2-1; clone size: -; CDR3 protein: CAWSATSAENEQFF; CDR3 DNA: TGTGCCTGGAGTGCGACCTCCGCAGAGAATGAGCAGTTCTTC
V gene: TRBV14; D gene: -; J gene: TRBJ1-1; clone size: -; CDR3 protein: CASSQGDTPRQAFF; CDR3 DNA: TGTGCCAGCAGCCAAGGGGACACCCCGCGGCAAGCTTTCTTT
V gene: TRBV5-1; D gene: TRBD2; J gene: TRBJ2-1; clone size: -; CDR3 protein: CASTRAGGSYNEQFF; CDR3 DNA: TGCGCCAGCACGCGAGCGGGAGGCTCCTACAATGAGCAGTTCTTC
V gene: TRBV28; D gene: TRBD1; J gene: TRBJ1-2; clone size: -; CDR3 protein: CASRRQGVLGYTF; CDR3 DNA: TGTGCCAGCAGAAGGCAGGGGGTACTCGGCTACACCTTC
V gene: TRBV5-5; D gene: -; J gene: TRBJ2-7; clone size: -; CDR3 protein: CASSLTRLYEQYF; CDR3 DNA: TGTGCCAGCAGCCTGACTAGACTCTACGAGCAGTACTTC
V gene: TRBV6-5; D gene: -; J gene: TRBJ1-2; clone size: -; CDR3 protein: CVTAAGSLYGYTF; CDR3 DNA: TGTGTCACAGCCGCCGGATCCTTATATGGCTACACCTTC
V gene: TRBV11-3; D gene: TRBD1; J gene: TRBJ2-6; clone size: -; CDR3 protein: CASSSHRGTGGTGANVLTF; CDR3 DNA: TGTGCCAGCAGCTCCCATCGGGGGACAGGGGGGACTGGGGCCAACGTCCTGACTTTC
V gene: TRBV11-2; D gene: -; J gene: TRBJ2-7; clone size: few; CDR3 protein: CASSLALRPLSYEQYF; CDR3 DNA: TGTGCCAGCAGCTTAGCCCTCCGTCCGCTAAGCTACGAGCAGTACTTC
V gene: TRBV5-8; D gene: -; J gene: TRBJ2-1; clone size: -; CDR3 protein: CASSAANYNEQFF; CDR3 DNA: TGTGCCAGCAGCGCTGCAAACTACAATGAGCAGTTCTTC
V gene: TRBV10-1; D gene: -; J gene: TRBJ1-5; clone size: few; CDR3 protein: CARVGGRTPAYQPQHF; CDR3 DNA: TGCGCCAGGGTTGGAGGACGGACTCCCGCGTATCAGCCCCAGCATTTT
V gene: TRBV5-6; D gene: -; J gene: TRBJ1-4; clone size: -; CDR3 protein: CASSLRQSGNEKLFF; CDR3 DNA: TGTGCCAGCAGCCTAAGACAGTCGGGTAATGAAAAACTGTTTTTT
V gene: TRBV25-1; D gene: TRBD1; J gene: TRBJ2-7; clone size: -; CDR3 protein: CASRLTGGRGEQYF; CDR3 DNA: TGTGCCAGCAGATTGACAGGGGGCAGGGGCGAGCAGTACTTC